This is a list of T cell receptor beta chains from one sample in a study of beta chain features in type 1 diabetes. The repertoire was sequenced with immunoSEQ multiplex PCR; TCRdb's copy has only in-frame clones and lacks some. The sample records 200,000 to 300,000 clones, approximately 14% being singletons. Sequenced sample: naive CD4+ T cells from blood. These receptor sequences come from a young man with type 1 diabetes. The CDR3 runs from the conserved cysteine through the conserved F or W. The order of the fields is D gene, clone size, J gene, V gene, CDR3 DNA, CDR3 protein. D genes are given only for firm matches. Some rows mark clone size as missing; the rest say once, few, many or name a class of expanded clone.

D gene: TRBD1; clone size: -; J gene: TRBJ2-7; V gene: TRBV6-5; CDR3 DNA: TGTGCCAGCTCGGGCCCAGGGGGCCACGAGCAGTACTTC; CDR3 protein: CASSGPGGHEQYF
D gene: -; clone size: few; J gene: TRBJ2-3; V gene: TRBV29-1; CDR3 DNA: TGCAGCGTTGTTCTAGCAGCCGATACGCAGTATTTT; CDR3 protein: CSVVLAADTQYF
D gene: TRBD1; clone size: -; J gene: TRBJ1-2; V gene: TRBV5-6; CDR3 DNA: TGTGCCAGCATTCCGACAGGGAAGAGTCGCGGCTACACCTTC; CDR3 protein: CASIPTGKSRGYTF
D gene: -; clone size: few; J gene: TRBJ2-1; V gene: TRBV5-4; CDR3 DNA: TGTGCCAGCAGCTTGGCCTTGGGGGGTACCTACAATGAGCAGTTCTTC; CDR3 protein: CASSLALGGTYNEQFF
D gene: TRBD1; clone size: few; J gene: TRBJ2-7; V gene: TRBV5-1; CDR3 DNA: TGCGCCAGCAGCACTGGACAGGGTAGCGAGCAGTACTTC; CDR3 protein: CASSTGQGSEQYF
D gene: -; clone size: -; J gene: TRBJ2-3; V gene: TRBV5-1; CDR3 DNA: TGCGCCAGCAGCTTGGGACTAGGGTCCACAGATACGCAGTATTTT; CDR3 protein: CASSLGLGSTDTQYF
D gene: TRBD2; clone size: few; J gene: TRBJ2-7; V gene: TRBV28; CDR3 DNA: TGTGCCAGCAGTCCGCTAGCGGGAGGAACTCCCGAGCAGTACTTC; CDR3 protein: CASSPLAGGTPEQYF
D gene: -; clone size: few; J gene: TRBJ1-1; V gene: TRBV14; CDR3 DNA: TGTGCCAGCAGCCTAGACCTGAGGGCTGAAGCTTTCTTT; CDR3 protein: CASSLDLRAEAFF
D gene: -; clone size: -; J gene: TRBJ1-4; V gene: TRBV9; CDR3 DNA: TGTGCCAGCAGCCCCCGGCGGGGGGATAATGAAAAACTGTTTTTT; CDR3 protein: CASSPRRGDNEKLFF
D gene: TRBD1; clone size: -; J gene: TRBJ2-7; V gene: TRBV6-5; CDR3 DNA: TGTGCCAGCAGCTGGACCGGGACAGGGGTGAAGGAGCAGTACTTC; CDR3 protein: CASSWTGTGVKEQYF
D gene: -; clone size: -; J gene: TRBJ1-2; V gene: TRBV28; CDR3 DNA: TGTGCCAGCAGTTGGGGGGACTATGGCTACACCTTC; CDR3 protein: CASSWGDYGYTF
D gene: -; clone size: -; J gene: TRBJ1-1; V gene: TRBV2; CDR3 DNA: TGTGCCAGCTCTGGAGAGAACACTGAAGCTTTCTTT; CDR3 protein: CASSGENTEAFF
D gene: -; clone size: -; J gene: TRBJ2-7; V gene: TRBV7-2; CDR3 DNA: TGTGCCAGCAGCTTAAATATCGCTCCCAGGGAGCAGTACTTC; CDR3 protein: CASSLNIAPREQYF
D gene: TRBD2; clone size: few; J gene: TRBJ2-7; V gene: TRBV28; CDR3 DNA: TGTGCCAGCAGTTCTCGCGGGAGACTCTCCTACGAGCAGTACTTC; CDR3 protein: CASSSRGRLSYEQYF
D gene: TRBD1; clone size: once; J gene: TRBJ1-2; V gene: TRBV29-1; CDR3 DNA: TGCAGCGTTACCCCGACAGGGGGACGAGGCTACACCTTC; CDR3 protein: CSVTPTGGRGYTF
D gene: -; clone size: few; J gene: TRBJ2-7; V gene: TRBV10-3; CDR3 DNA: TGTGCCATCAGTGACAGACAGCACTACGAGCAGTACTTC; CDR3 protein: CAISDRQHYEQYF
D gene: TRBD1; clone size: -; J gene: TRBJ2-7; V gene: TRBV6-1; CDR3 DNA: TGTGCCAGCAGGCAACAGGGGCGACACGAGCAGTACTTC; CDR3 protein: CASRQQGRHEQYF
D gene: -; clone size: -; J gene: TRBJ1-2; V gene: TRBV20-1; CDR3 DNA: TGCAGTGCCCCGGGAACAGCAAGCTACACCTTC; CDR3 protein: CSAPGTASYTF
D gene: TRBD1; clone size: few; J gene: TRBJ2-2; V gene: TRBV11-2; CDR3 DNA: TGTGCCAGCAGCTTGGGACAGTTCGCCGGGGAGCTGTTTTTT; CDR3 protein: CASSLGQFAGELFF
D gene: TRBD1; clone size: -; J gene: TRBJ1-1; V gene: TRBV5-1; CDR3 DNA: TGCGCCAGCAGCTTGGGGACAGGGGACACTGAAGCTTTCTTT; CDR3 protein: CASSLGTGDTEAFF
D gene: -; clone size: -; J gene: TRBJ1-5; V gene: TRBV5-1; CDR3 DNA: TGCGCCAGCAGCTTGGGGGGGGGAAACTACCAGCCCCAGCATTTT; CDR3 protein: CASSLGGGNYQPQHF
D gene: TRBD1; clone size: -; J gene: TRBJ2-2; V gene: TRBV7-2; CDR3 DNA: TGTGCCAGCAGCACCCGGGACAGGGGGTACACCGGGGAGCTGTTTTTT; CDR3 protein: CASSTRDRGYTGELFF
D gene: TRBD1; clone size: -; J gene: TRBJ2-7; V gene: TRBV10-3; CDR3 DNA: TGTGCCATCGGGGACAGGGCCCGCGAGCAGTACTTC; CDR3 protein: CAIGDRAREQYF
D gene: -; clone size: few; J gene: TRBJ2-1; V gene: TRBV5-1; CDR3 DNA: TGCGCCAGCAGCTTGGGACGGGACAATGAGCAGTTCTTC; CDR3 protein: CASSLGRDNEQFF
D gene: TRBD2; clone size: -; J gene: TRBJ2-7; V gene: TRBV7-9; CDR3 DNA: TGTGCCAGCACCTTGTGGCTAGCGGGGACCTACGAGCAGTACTTC; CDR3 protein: CASTLWLAGTYEQYF
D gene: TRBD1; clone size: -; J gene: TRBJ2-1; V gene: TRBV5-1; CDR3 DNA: TGCGCCAGCAGCCCGGCTGGGACAGGGGTAACGTACAATGAGCAGTTCTTC; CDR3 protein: CASSPAGTGVTYNEQFF
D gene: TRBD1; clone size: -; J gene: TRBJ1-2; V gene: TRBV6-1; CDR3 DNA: TGTGCCAGCAGAGGACAGGGGGGGTATGGCTACACCTTC; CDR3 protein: CASRGQGGYGYTF
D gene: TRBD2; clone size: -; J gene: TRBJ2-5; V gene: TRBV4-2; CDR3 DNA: TGTGCCAGCAGCCAAACCGGGACTAGCGGGAGTACAAAGACCCAGTACTTC; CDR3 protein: CASSQTGTSGSTKTQYF
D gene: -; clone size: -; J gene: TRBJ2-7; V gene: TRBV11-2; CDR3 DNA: TGTGCCAGCAGCCCGTCGTACGAGCAGTACTTC; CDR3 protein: CASSPSYEQYF
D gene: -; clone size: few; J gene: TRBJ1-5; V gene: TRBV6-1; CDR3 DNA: TGTGCCAGCAGTTGGGAAGCAGGGGCCAATCAGCCCCAGCATTTT; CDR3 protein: CASSWEAGANQPQHF
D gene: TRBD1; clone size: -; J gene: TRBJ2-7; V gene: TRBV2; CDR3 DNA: TGTGCCAGCAGGACAGGGGTGGGGGAGCAGTACTTC; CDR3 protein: CASRTGVGEQYF
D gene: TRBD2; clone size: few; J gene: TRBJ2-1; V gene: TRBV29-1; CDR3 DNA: TGCAGCGTCGGGACTACCTATGAGCAGTTCTTC; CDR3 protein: CSVGTTYEQFF
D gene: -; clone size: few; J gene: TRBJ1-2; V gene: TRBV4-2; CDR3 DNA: TGTGCCAGCAGCCAGTTACAGGGAGTGGGCTATGGCTACACCTTC; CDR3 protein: CASSQLQGVGYGYTF
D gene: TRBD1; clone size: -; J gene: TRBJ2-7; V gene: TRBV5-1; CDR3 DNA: TGCGCCAGCAGCTGGGGAGCGGGACAGGGGGAGCAGTACTTC; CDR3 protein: CASSWGAGQGEQYF
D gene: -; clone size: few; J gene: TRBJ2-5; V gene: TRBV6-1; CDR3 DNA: TGTGCCAGCAGTGAGGGGGCGACAGAGCCGGGGGAGACCCAGTACTTC; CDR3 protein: CASSEGATEPGETQYF
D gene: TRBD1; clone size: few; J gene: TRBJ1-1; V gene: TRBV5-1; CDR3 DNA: TGCGCCAGCAGCTTGGTGGGGACAGGCCCAGGGGCTGGAACTGAAGCTTTCTTT; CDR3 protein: CASSLVGTGPGAGTEAFF
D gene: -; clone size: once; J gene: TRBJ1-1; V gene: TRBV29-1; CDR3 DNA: TGCAGCGTTAAACAGCTGAACACTGAAGCTTTCTTT; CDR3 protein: CSVKQLNTEAFF
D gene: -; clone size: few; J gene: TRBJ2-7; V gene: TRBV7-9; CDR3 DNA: TGTGCCAGCAGCACGGAGGCACTCTCCTACGAGCAGTACTTC; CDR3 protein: CASSTEALSYEQYF
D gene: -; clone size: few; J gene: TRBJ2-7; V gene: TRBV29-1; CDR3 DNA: TGCAGCGTTGGGAACAGGGAGTATAAGTACTTC; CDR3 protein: CSVGNREYKYF
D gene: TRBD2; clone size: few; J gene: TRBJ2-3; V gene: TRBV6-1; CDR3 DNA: TGTGCCAGCAGTGAAGCGGGAGAAGGGACTAGTATGGATACGCAGTATTTT; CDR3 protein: CASSEAGEGTSMDTQYF
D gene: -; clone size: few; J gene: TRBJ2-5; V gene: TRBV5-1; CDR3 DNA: TGCGCCAGCAGCTCGGGGTTAAGGTTACAAGAGACCCAGTACTTC; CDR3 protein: CASSSGLRLQETQYF
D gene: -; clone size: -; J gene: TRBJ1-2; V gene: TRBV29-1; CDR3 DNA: TGCAGCGCCGCCAGAAGGGGGGGCGCGACCTATGGCTACACCTTC; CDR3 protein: CSAARRGGATYGYTF
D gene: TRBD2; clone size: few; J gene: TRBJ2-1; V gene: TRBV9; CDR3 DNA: TGTGCCAGCAGCGTAGTGGCGGGGGACAATGAGCAGTTCTTC; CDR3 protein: CASSVVAGDNEQFF
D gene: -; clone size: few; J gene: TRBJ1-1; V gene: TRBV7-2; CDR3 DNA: TGTGCCAGCACGGGGTTGCTAGGGGGTGAAGCTTTCTTT; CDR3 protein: CASTGLLGGEAFF
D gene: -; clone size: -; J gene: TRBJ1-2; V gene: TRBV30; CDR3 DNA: TGTGCCTGGAGTGCGGACAGCACCAGGCATGGCTACACCTTC; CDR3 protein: CAWSADSTRHGYTF
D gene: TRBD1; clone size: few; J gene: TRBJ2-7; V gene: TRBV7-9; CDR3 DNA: TGTGCCAGCAGATCCGGGACAGGGAGCGAGCAGTACTTC; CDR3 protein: CASRSGTGSEQYF
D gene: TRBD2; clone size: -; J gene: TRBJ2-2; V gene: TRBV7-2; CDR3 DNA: TGTGCCAGCAGTATCGGGACTAGCAGTACGAGGGGGGAGCTGTTTTTT; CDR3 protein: CASSIGTSSTRGELFF
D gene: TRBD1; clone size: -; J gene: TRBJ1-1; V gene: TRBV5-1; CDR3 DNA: TGCGCCAGCAGCTCCCTTGGACAGGGAGGGACTGAAGCTTTCTTT; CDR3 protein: CASSSLGQGGTEAFF
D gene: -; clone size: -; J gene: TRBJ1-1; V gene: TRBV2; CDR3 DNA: TGTGCCAGCCATATTCAGGGCACTGAAGCTTTCTTT; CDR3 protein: CASHIQGTEAFF
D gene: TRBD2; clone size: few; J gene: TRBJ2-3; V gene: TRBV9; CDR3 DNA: TGTGCCAGCAGCGTGGGTAGCGGGGGGCGAGATACGCAGTATTTT; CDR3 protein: CASSVGSGGRDTQYF